The 26 T cell receptor beta chains given below trace back to one sample, sequenced in a study of technical replicates of blood from a few donors. The assay was immunoSEQ multiplex PCR, and TCRdb's table has in-frame clones only and misses some. The table shows tens of thousands of clones, with around nine tenths occurring only once. What was sequenced was T cells isolated from PBMCs. The receptors derive from a human donor in good health.

The J gene is TRBJ2-3, the V gene TRBV28, with D perhaps matching TRBD1 (5 bases). Trimming removed 6 bases at V and 4 bases at J, with 17 bases between. Germline CDR1 and CDR2: MDHEN and SYDVKM. This CDR3 is built from 15 residues. The CDR3 is CASRRDTEGADTQYF. DNA for the CDR3: TGTGCCAGCAGACGCGATACTGAAGGGGCAGATACGCAGTATTTT.

This sequence joins TRBV19 and TRBJ2-1; 11 bases are shared with TRBD2. The J segment lost 4 bases and the V segment lost 2 bases, leaving 4 bases of the junction unmatched. The germline gives CDR1 LNHDA, CDR2 SQIVND (reference sequence). The CDR3 sequence is 16 residues long. The CDR3 nucleotides read TGTGCCAGTAGTATACCAGGGACTAGCGGTTACAATGAGCAGTTCTTC. Translated: CASSIPGTSGYNEQFF.

J is TRBJ1-5 and V is TRBV27; D may be TRBD1 (5 bases). CDR1 and CDR2 (germline): MNHEY, SMNVEV (reference sequence). Trimming shortened V by 2 bases and J by 7 bases, and 12 bases separated the two germline ends. This CDR3 spans 14 amino acids. CDR3 DNA: TGTGCCAGCAGTTTAAGGGGCCGGGTCCAGCCCCAGCATTTT. Its protein is CASSLRGRVQPQHF.

CDR3 in amino acids: CASEGQDHEQFF. The CDR3 DNA reads TGTGCCAGCGAGGGACAGGACCATGAGCAGTTCTTC. The rearrangement joins TRBV19 to TRBJ2-1; 8 bases match TRBD1. The V gene's germline CDR1 is LNHDA and CDR2 SQIVND (reference sequence). V shed 9 bases, J shed 8 bases, and the junction held 6 bases outside the gene matches. The CDR3 loop spans 12 amino acids.

The chain carries TRBV6-1 and TRBJ2-4, with TRBD1 matching 10 bases. Germline values: CDR1 MNHNS, CDR2 SASEGT. This CDR3 contains 14 residues. The V segment lost 10 bases and the J segment 12 bases; nucleotides outside the gene matches: 15. The CDR3: CATSSRTGGESQYF. Written as DNA, the CDR3 is TGTGCCACCTCCTCTAGGACAGGGGGTGAGAGTCAGTACTTC.

This sequence joins TRBV25-1 and TRBJ2-2, with 12 bases fitting TRBD2. Germline CDR1 reads MGHDK; CDR2 reads SYGVNS. With V trimmed by 4 bases and J by 2 bases, 5 bases remained unmatched. The CDR3 extends over 17 amino acids. Written as DNA, the CDR3 is TGTGCCAGCAGTGGACTGGGACTAGCGGGCAACACCGGGGAGCTGTTTTTT. Translating gives CASSGLGLAGNTGELFF.

The chain couples TRBV13 to TRBJ2-1, with 8 bases fitting TRBD2. Trimming at V came to 4 bases and at J to 4 bases, leaving 6 bases not matched to a gene. The CDR3 contains 15 residues. Germline values: CDR1 PRHDT, CDR2 FYEKMQ (reference sequence). The CDR3 sequence is CASSSERGRYNEQFF. The CDR3 DNA is TGTGCCAGCAGCTCAGAGCGGGGGCGGTACAATGAGCAGTTCTTC.

This clone was picked up one time. The rearrangement uses TRBV6-6 and TRBJ2-7; D remains ambiguous. V dropped 4 bases and J dropped 3 bases, with 4 bases sitting between them. CDR1 is MNHNY, CDR2 SVGAGI, per germline (reference sequence). There are 11 residues in the CDR3. The CDR3 sequence: CASSLNYEQYF. The CDR3 bases are TGTGCCAGCAGTTTAAACTACGAGCAGTACTTC.

CDR3 DNA sequence: TGTGCCAGTAGTGCCGAGACAGGGATGAACACTGAAGCTTTCTTT. Translated: CASSAETGMNTEAFF. The chain is built from TRBV19 and TRBJ1-1; TRBD1 aligns across 7 bases. CDR3 length: 15 residues. Per the germline V gene, CDR1 is LNHDA and CDR2 is SQIVND (reference sequence). V lost 5 bases, J lost 0 bases, and 6 bases stayed unmatched.

The chain couples TRBV6-4 to TRBJ2-1; 7 positions agree with TRBD1. V lost 6 bases to trimming and J lost 7 bases; unmatched junction nucleotides: 9. Looked up from germline, CDR1 is MRHNA and CDR2 is SNTAGT. The CDR3 is 14 residues long. The CDR3 bases are TGTGCCAGCAGACGACAGGGAAAATCTAATGAGCAGTTCTTC. Amino acids: CASRRQGKSNEQFF.

This chain joins TRBV5-4 and TRBJ2-1; tentatively, D is TRBD2 (6 bases). The V gene's germline CDR1 is SGHNT and CDR2 YYREEE (reference sequence). The CDR3 is 14 residues long. The ends were cut back, 2 bases at V and 3 bases at J, with 9 bases in the middle. CDR3 coding DNA: TGTGCCAGCAGCTTCTGGGGGGACTACAATGAGCAGTTCTTC. Protein product: CASSFWGDYNEQFF.

The V and J genes are TRBV5-4 and TRBJ2-7, with 9 bases lining up with TRBD1. The CDR3 contains 15 residues. CDR1 is SGHNT, CDR2 YYREEE, per germline (reference sequence). J gave up 2 bases and V 4 bases, and 7 bases lay outside the gene matches. DNA for the CDR3: TGTGCCAGCAGCGTTTGGGACAGGGTTACCTACGAGCAGTACTTC. This gives the protein CASSVWDRVTYEQYF. Full variable domain (outside the CDR3, taken from reference TRBV5-4 and TRBJ2-7): ETGVTQSPTHLIKTRGQQVTLRCSSQSGHNTVSWYQQALGQGPQFIFQYYREEENGRGNFPPRFSGLQFPNYSSELNVNALELDDSALYLCASSVWDRVTYEQYFGPGTRLTVT.

The V and J genes are TRBV18 and TRBJ2-7; 8 nucleotides line up with TRBD1. The J segment lost 6 bases and the V segment lost 2 bases, leaving 6 bases of the junction unmatched. CDR3 length: 14 residues. Germline V lookup: CDR1 KGHSH, CDR2 LQKENI. CDR3 sequence reads: CASSPNSDRAEQYF. The DNA for the CDR3 is TGTGCCAGCTCACCAAACTCGGACAGGGCCGAGCAGTACTTC.

This chain links TRBV4-1 with TRBJ1-2; 8 bases agree with TRBD1. V lost 4 bases, J lost 4 bases, and 5 bases stayed unmatched. The V gene's germline CDR1 is MGHRA and CDR2 YSYEKL. This CDR3 has 14 amino acids. CDR3 in amino acids: CASSLQGASYGYTF. The CDR3 DNA sequence: TGCGCCAGCAGCCTTCAGGGGGCTAGCTATGGCTACACCTTC.

The chain uses TRBV6-5 and TRBJ1-2; 7 bases are a match to TRBD1. Germline values: CDR1 MNHEY, CDR2 SVGAGI. Germline trimming cut 4 bases from V and 4 bases from J; bases unmatched to any gene: 9. The CDR3 contains 15 residues. CDR3 in DNA: TGTGCCAGCAGTTCATCTCCAGGGGGAGTCTATGGCTACACCTTC. Amino acid sequence: CASSSSPGGVYGYTF.

The V and J genes are TRBV5-1 and TRBJ2-7; possibly TRBD1 for D (5 bases). Germline V gene sequence: CDR1 SGHRS, CDR2 YFSETQ. This CDR3 is 14 amino acids long. V lost 5 bases and J lost 1, with 13 bases in between. CDR3 nucleotides: TGCGCCAGCAGTCTCAGGGTACAATCCTACGAGCAGTACTTC. Amino acid sequence: CASSLRVQSYEQYF.

The chain is built from TRBV6-5 and TRBJ2-7; D is ambiguous. CDR1 is MNHEY and CDR2 is SVGAGI in the germline V gene. The CDR3 is made up of 13 amino acids. Between the trimmed V and J ends, which lost 2 bases and 6 bases, there was a span of 11 bases. This chain's CDR3 is CASSYGASGEQYF. The CDR3 nucleotides read TGTGCCAGCAGTTACGGCGCATCGGGCGAGCAGTACTTC.

The J gene is TRBJ2-1, the V gene TRBV9, with 9 bases that match TRBD2. Per germline, CDR1 SGDLS and CDR2 YYNGEE. This CDR3 spans 16 amino acids. The J segment lost 7 bases and the V segment lost 0 bases, leaving 8 bases of the junction unmatched. The CDR3 DNA sequence: TGTGCCAGCAGCGTAGTTGGTGCGGGGGGGCAAAATGAGCAGTTCTTC. This gives the protein CASSVVGAGGQNEQFF.

The chain combines TRBV7-8 with TRBJ2-7, with D possibly TRBD2 on 5 matching bases. Trimming pared 1 base from V and 4 bases from J, leaving 11 bases between. CDR3 length: 14 amino acids. Germline V lookup: CDR1 SGHVS, CDR2 FQNEAQ. Here the CDR3 reads CASSLVFSEYEQYF. The CDR3 region has the DNA TGTGCCAGCAGCTTAGTTTTTAGCGAATACGAGCAGTACTTC.

V and J are TRBV7-6 and TRBJ2-1, with TRBD2 identical over 12 bases. The germline CDR1 and CDR2 sequences are SGHVS and FNYEAQ. Germline trimming cut 1 base from V and 8 bases from J; bases unmatched to any gene: 0. This CDR3 has 14 amino acids. The CDR3 sequence: CASSLGLAGDEQFF. CDR3 sequence (DNA): TGTGCCAGCAGCTTAGGACTAGCGGGGGATGAGCAGTTCTTC.

This chain uses TRBV19 with TRBJ2-2; D may be TRBD2 (7 bases). Between the trimmed V and J ends, which lost 8 bases and 1 base, there was a span of 14 bases. CDR3 length: 15 residues. Germline V gene sequence: CDR1 LNHDA, CDR2 SQIVND (reference sequence). Here the CDR3 DNA reads TGTGCCAGTGAAGGGGGGGCTGTGAACACCGGGGAGCTGTTTTTT. It yields the protein CASEGGAVNTGELFF.

In DNA, the CDR3 is TGTGCCAGCTCACGACTAGCGGTATTGCAAGAGACCCAGTACTTC. Amino acids: CASSRLAVLQETQYF. This chain joins TRBV18 and TRBJ2-5; 9 bases align to TRBD2. This CDR3 has 15 amino acids. The J segment lost 2 bases and the V segment lost 4 bases, leaving 5 bases of the junction unmatched. CDR1 KGHSH and CDR2 LQKENI come from the germline V gene.

V is TRBV10-1 and J is TRBJ1-2; tentative D call: TRBD1 (6 bases). The CDR3 covers 15 residues. Germline CDR1 is WNHNN and CDR2 is SYGVQD (reference sequence). Between the trimmed V and J ends, which lost 3 bases and 6 bases, there was a span of 17 bases. CDR3: CASSEYLRGTNGYTF. The CDR3 DNA sequence: TGCGCCAGCAGTGAATACCTCAGGGGAACCAATGGCTACACCTTC.

The chain carries TRBV2 and TRBJ2-1; tentatively, D is TRBD2 (6 bases). The V gene lost 1 base and the J gene lost 8 bases, with 18 bases spanning the gap. Germline values: CDR1 SNHLY, CDR2 FYNNEI. There are 16 residues in the CDR3. The CDR3 bases are TGTGCCAGCAGTGAAGGTGCGGCATTTCAGCGGGATGAGCAGTTCTTC. It specifies CASSEGAAFQRDEQFF.

The gene calls are TRBV11-3 and TRBJ2-7; TRBD1 agrees at 9 bases. This CDR3 spans 18 amino acids. Germline CDR1 SGHNT, CDR2 YENEEA. With 2 bases clipped from V and 3 bases from J, the junction kept 14 bases outside the gene matches. The CDR3 DNA reads as TGTGCCAGCAGCTTATGGGTCCCACAGGGGGCGTCTGGCTACGAGCAGTACTTC. Its translation: CASSLWVPQGASGYEQYF.

The CDR3: CASSLSRSYGYTF. Written as DNA, the CDR3 is TGTGCCAGCAGTTTATCCAGGTCATATGGCTACACCTTC. V gene TRBV27 combines with J gene TRBJ1-2; D gene ambiguous. The V gene lost 0 bases and the J gene lost 5 bases, with 7 bases spanning the gap. This CDR3 has 13 amino acids. Germline CDR1 MNHEY, CDR2 SMNVEV (reference sequence).